The source of this T cell receptor (beta chain) is a study of T cell responses to AZD1222 COVID-19 vaccine. Study-wide results and caveats: Reportedly, close to half of spike-specific TCRs are directed against unmutated variant regions.

V shed 11 bases, J shed 0 bases, and the junction held 3 bases outside the gene matches. Germline-derived CDR1 and CDR2 are MDHEN and SYDVKM. This CDR3 is built from 13 residues. Generated by immunoSEQ multiplex PCR, the TCRdb table keeps only in-frame clones and is missing some. The data show tens of thousands of clones, with roughly 93% seen just once and 22% held by the top ten. Only a few counts were recorded for this clone. The antigen is not known. The sequence derives from an adult in good health. The V gene is TRBV28, the J gene TRBJ1-5, with TRBD1 matching over 8 bases. The material sequenced was peripheral blood, taken on day 0 of AZD1222 vaccination. The CDR3 nucleotides read TGTGCCTTCGGGACAGGTAGCAATCAGCCCCAGCATTTT. Residues: CAFGTGSNQPQHF. The whole variable domain, filled in from reference TRBV28 and TRBJ1-5, reads DVKVTQSSRYLVKRTGEKVFLECVQDMDHENMFWYRQDPGLGLRLIYFSYDVKMKEKGDIPEGYSVSREKKERFSLILESASTNQTSMYLCAFGTGSNQPQHFGDGTRLSIL.